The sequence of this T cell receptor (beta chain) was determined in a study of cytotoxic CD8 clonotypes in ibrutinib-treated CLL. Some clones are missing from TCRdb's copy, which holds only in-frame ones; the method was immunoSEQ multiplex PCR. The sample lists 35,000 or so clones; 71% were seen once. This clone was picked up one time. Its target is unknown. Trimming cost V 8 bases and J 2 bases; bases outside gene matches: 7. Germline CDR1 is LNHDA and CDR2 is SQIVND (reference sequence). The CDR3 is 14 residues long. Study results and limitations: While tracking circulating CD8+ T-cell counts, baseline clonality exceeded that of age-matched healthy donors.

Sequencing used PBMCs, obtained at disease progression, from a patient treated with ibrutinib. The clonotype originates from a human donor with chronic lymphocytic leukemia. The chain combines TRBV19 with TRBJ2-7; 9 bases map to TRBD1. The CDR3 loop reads CASGPGTGTYEQYF. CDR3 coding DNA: TGTGCCAGTGGCCCCGGGACAGGGACCTACGAGCAGTACTTC. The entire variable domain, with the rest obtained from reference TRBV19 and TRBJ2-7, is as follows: DGGITQSPKYLFRKEGQNVTLSCEQNLNHDAMYWYRQDPGQGLRLIYYSQIVNDFQKGDIAEGYSVSREKKESFPLTVTSAQKNPTAFYLCASGPGTGTYEQYFGPGTRLTVT.